This is a list of T cell receptor beta chains from one sample in a study of PD-L1 blockade in urothelial cancer. Sequencing used immunoSEQ multiplex PCR; TCRdb keeps in-frame clones, though not all of them. The sample yields 85,000 to 100,000 clones, roughly 87% seen once. Material: PBMCs, obtained around atezolizumab (anti-PD-L1) treatment. These receptors all stem from a man aged 60 to 75 with urothelial cancer. Both conserved end residues are part of each CDR3. A D gene is named only where the DNA matches it firmly. Clone size, where shown, is once, few, many, or a class for clones that have expanded.

>TRBV9|15|TRBD2|TRBJ2-1|NA
TGTGCCAGCAACCCTAGCGGGGGATCCTACAATGAGCAGTTCTTC
CASNPSGGSYNEQFF
>TRBV7-3|16|NA|TRBJ2-1|NA
TGTGCCAGCAGCTTAGGGGCAGGAGCAACCTACAATGAGCAGTTCTTC
CASSLGAGATYNEQFF
>TRBV28|18|TRBD2|TRBJ2-5|NA
TGTGCCAGCAGTTTCTTAATAGCGGGGGGGCTTGGGCGAGAGACCCAGTACTTC
CASSFLIAGGLGRETQYF
>TRBV28|14|NA|TRBJ2-3|NA
TGTGCCAGCAGTCGGGCTAGCCGGCCAGATACGCAGTATTTT
CASSRASRPDTQYF
>TRBV28|14|NA|TRBJ1-2|NA
TGTGCCAGCCGATCTACAGGGAGAAACTATGGCTACACCTTC
CASRSTGRNYGYTF
>TRBV5-1|16|TRBD2|TRBJ2-1|NA
TGCGCCAGCAGCGCTAGCGGGGGGGTTTCCTACAATGAGCAGTTCTTC
CASSASGGVSYNEQFF
>TRBV11-2|15|NA|TRBJ2-3|NA
TGTGCCAGCAGCTTAGTTGCAGGGTTCACAGATACGCAGTATTTT
CASSLVAGFTDTQYF
>TRBV2|15|TRBD2|TRBJ2-3|NA
TGTGCCAGCAGTGCCACCGGGACTAACACAGATACGCAGTATTTT
CASSATGTNTDTQYF
>TRBV28|18|TRBD2|TRBJ2-1|NA
TGTGCCAGCAGTCCCAGGGGACTAGCGGGAGGTGGCTACAATGAGCAGTTCTTC
CASSPRGLAGGGYNEQFF
>TRBV9|16|TRBD2|TRBJ2-1|NA
TGTGCCAGCAGCGTACCCCTCGGGGGGGGCTACAATGAGCAGTTCTTC
CASSVPLGGGYNEQFF
>TRBV6-5|13|NA|TRBJ2-5|NA
TGTGCCAGCAGACTACACGTCCAAGAGACCCAGTACTTC
CASRLHVQETQYF
>TRBV7-9|14|NA|TRBJ2-2|NA
TGTGCCAGCAGCATTTCTAGTTCCACCGGGGAGCTGTTTTTT
CASSISSSTGELFF
>TRBV28|12|TRBD1|TRBJ1-1|NA
TGTGCCAGCAGTTTGTCAGGGGGTGAAGCTTTCTTT
CASSLSGGEAFF
>TRBV9|14|NA|TRBJ1-2|NA
TGTGCCAGCAGCCCGACGGAGACTAACTATGGCTACACCTTC
CASSPTETNYGYTF
>TRBV4-1|14|NA|TRBJ2-2|many
TGCGCCAGCAGCCCAATAAGGGGTTCCGGGGAGCTGTTTTTT
CASSPIRGSGELFF
>TRBV7-9|15|TRBD1|TRBJ1-3|NA
TGTGCCAGCAGCTTAGCGGACAGGGTGGGAAACACCATATATTTT
CASSLADRVGNTIYF
>TRBV7-8|15|TRBD2|TRBJ2-1|few
TGTGCCAGCAGCTTCTTGACTAGCGGATACAATGAGCAGTTCTTC
CASSFLTSGYNEQFF
>TRBV19|15|TRBD1|TRBJ1-1|NA
TGTGCCAGTAGTCCAGGGACAGGGTGGGGCGCTGAAGCTTTCTTT
CASSPGTGWGAEAFF
>TRBV7-9|12|NA|TRBJ2-7|few
TGTGCCAGCAGCATGACCCAGGGGCAGCAGTACTTC
CASSMTQGQQYF
>TRBV27|18|NA|TRBJ1-6|NA
TGTGCCAGCAGTTTATACGCAGGTCTAAGCTCCTATAATTCACCCCTCCACTTT
CASSLYAGLSSYNSPLHF
>TRBV9|15|NA|TRBJ1-6|NA
TGTGCCAGCAGCGTAGGGGGGGGTCCGGATTCACCCCTCCACTTT
CASSVGGGPDSPLHF
>TRBV28|10|NA|TRBJ2-3|once
TGTGCCACCTTCGGGGATACGCAGTATTTT
CATFGDTQYF
>TRBV30|12|TRBD1|TRBJ1-4|few
TGTGCCTGGAGTGCTGGACAGGGTTCACTGTTTTTT
CAWSAGQGSLFF
>TRBV5-1|17|TRBD1|TRBJ2-5|NA
TGCGCCAGCAGCTGGGGGCAGGTAGGGGGCAACCAAGAGACCCAGTACTTC
CASSWGQVGGNQETQYF
>TRBV7-9|14|TRBD1|TRBJ2-5|NA
TGTGCCAGCAGCTCGGGACAGTACCAAGAGACCCAGTACTTC
CASSSGQYQETQYF
>TRBV28|16|NA|TRBJ2-5|NA
TGTGCCAGCAGTTTATCGGCCAGGGTCGTTTCAGAGACCCAGTACTTC
CASSLSARVVSETQYF
>TRBV19|14|NA|TRBJ2-1|few
TGTGCCAGTAGTATGGCGGGGACGGACAATGAGCAGTTCTTC
CASSMAGTDNEQFF
>TRBV5-1|13|NA|TRBJ1-4|many
TGCGCCAGCAGCTCGAGTAAGGACAAAAAACTGTTTTTT
CASSSSKDKKLFF
>TRBV19|16|TRBD1|TRBJ1-6|NA
TGTGCCAGTAGCCGGACAGGGGCGGGCTATAATTCACCCCTCCACTTT
CASSRTGAGYNSPLHF
>TRBV27|16|TRBD2|TRBJ2-7|NA
TGTGCCAGCAGTTCCATCGGAGCGGGGGGGGGAAGGGAGCAGTACTTC
CASSSIGAGGGREQYF
>TRBV9|16|TRBD2|TRBJ2-5|NA
TGTGCCAGCAGCGTAGGGGCTAGCGGGAGTTTGGAGACCCAGTACTTC
CASSVGASGSLETQYF
>TRBV15|21|TRBD1|TRBJ2-1|NA
TGTGCCACCAGCAGAGAGAGGGAGAGGACAGGGGGCGGTGTTTCCTACAATGAGCAGTTCTTC
CATSRERERTGGGVSYNEQFF
>TRBV7-8|15|TRBD2|TRBJ2-5|once
TGTGCCAGCAGCTCGGGGACTAGCGGCCAAGAGACCCAGTACTTC
CASSSGTSGQETQYF
>TRBV7-2|15|NA|TRBJ2-5|NA
TGTGCCAGCAGCCAACCTCAATCGGGTCAAGAGACCCAGTACTTC
CASSQPQSGQETQYF
>TRBV7-9|12|NA|TRBJ1-4|once
TGTGCCAGCAGCCCCTCGCGAGAAAAACTGTTTTTT
CASSPSREKLFF
>TRBV27|15|TRBD1|TRBJ1-1|NA
TGTGCCAGCAGTTTATCGGCTAACAGGGGCACTGAAGCTTTCTTT
CASSLSANRGTEAFF
>TRBV23-1|17|NA|TRBJ1-3|NA
TGCGCCAGCAGTCAATCCGGGGGGCGAAACTCTGGAAACACCATATATTTT
CASSQSGGRNSGNTIYF
>TRBV5-1|16|NA|TRBJ2-3|NA
TGCGCCAGCAGCTTGGTTTTTGCGGCTCGCCCGGATACGCAGTATTTT
CASSLVFAARPDTQYF
>TRBV6-1|13|NA|TRBJ1-2|NA
TGTGCCAGCAGTGAAGGCAGGGCTTATGGCTACACCTTC
CASSEGRAYGYTF
>TRBV7-3|17|TRBD1|TRBJ2-1|NA
TGTGCCAGCAGTATAAACAGGGGACGATACCTAAACAATGAGCAGTTCTTC
CASSINRGRYLNNEQFF
>TRBV7-9|14|NA|TRBJ2-5|few
TGTGCCAGCAGCTTAAGGGGGATGAGAGAGACCCAGTACTTC
CASSLRGMRETQYF
>TRBV18|13|TRBD1|TRBJ1-2|NA
TGTGCCAGCTTTGGACAGGGAGGCTATGGCTACACCTTC
CASFGQGGYGYTF
>TRBV7-3|14|TRBD1|TRBJ1-4|NA
TGTGCCAGCAGCTTAATCCAGGGGGATGAAAAACTGTTTTTT
CASSLIQGDEKLFF
>TRBV23-1|16|TRBD1|TRBJ2-2|NA
TGCGCCAGCAGTCAACCGGGACAGGGAGTTAGCGGGGAGCTGTTTTTT
CASSQPGQGVSGELFF
>TRBV5-4|14|NA|TRBJ2-7|NA
TGTGCCAGCAGCACCTATGGGGCAGACTACGAGCAGTACTTC
CASSTYGADYEQYF
>TRBV5-4|13|NA|TRBJ2-3|NA
TGTGCCAGCAGCTGGGGATCACAGGTAACGCAGTATTTT
CASSWGSQVTQYF
>TRBV25-1|13|TRBD1|TRBJ1-2|NA
TGTGCCAGCAGAGCGACAGGGTGGGGGGGCTACACCTTC
CASRATGWGGYTF
>TRBV23-1|14|NA|TRBJ1-1|NA
TGCGCCAGCAGTCAGTCGGGGGTGAACACTGAAGCTTTCTTT
CASSQSGVNTEAFF
>TRBV30|14|TRBD2|TRBJ2-1|NA
TGTGCCTGGAGCCGTGGGGAGGGCCAAAATGAGCAGTTCTTC
CAWSRGEGQNEQFF
>TRBV11-2|16|NA|TRBJ2-7|NA
TGTGCCAGCAGCTCTCCAGCACTAGAATCAATCCACGAGCAGTACTTC
CASSSPALESIHEQYF
>TRBV18|15|NA|TRBJ1-6|NA
TGTGCCAGCTCACCATCAGGGTCCTATAATTCACCCCTCCACTTT
CASSPSGSYNSPLHF
>TRBV2|14|TRBD1|TRBJ2-7|NA
TGTGCCAGCTATCCCGGGACAGCCACCTACGAGCAGTACTTC
CASYPGTATYEQYF
>TRBV9|15|TRBD2|TRBJ2-1|once
TGTGCCAGCAGTTCTCGGGGGGGCTTAGTTGGTGAGCAGTTCTTC
CASSSRGGLVGEQFF
>TRBV19|12|NA|TRBJ1-2|NA
TGTGCCAGTAGTATATCGGTATATGGCTACACCTTC
CASSISVYGYTF
>TRBV6-5|14|TRBD1|TRBJ2-7|NA
TGTGCCAGCAGTAGGGACAGGGGGAAAGGCGAGCAGTACTTC
CASSRDRGKGEQYF
>TRBV4-1|15|TRBD2|TRBJ2-7|NA
TGCGCCAGCAGCCAACTAGCGGGGTACTCCTACGAGCAGTACTTC
CASSQLAGYSYEQYF